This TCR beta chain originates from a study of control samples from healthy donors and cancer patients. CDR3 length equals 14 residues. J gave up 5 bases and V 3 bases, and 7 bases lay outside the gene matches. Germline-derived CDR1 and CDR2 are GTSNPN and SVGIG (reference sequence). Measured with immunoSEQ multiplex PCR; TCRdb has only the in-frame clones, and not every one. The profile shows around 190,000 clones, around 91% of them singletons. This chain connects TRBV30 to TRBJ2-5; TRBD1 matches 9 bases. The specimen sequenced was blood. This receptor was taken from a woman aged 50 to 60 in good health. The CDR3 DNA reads TGTGCCTGGAGGAAGACAGGGGGGTGGGAGACCCAGTACTTC. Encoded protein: CAWRKTGGWETQYF.